Following are 23 T cell receptor beta chains from one sample sequenced in a study of blood T cell repertoires in COVID-19. The repertoire was sequenced with immunoSEQ multiplex PCR; TCRdb's copy has only in-frame clones and lacks some. Here the sample spans nearly 55,000 clones, about 86% being singletons. Sample: peripheral blood. The receptors stem from a man in his 70s with active COVID-19.

V and J are TRBV5-1 and TRBJ2-5, with D possibly matching TRBD1 (6 bases). The V gene lost 4 bases and the J gene lost 1 base, with 20 bases spanning the gap. Germline lookup yields CDR1 SGHRS and CDR2 YFSETQ. This CDR3 comprises 17 residues. CDR3 sequence: CASSGENRASSQETQYF. CDR3 sequence (DNA): TGCGCCAGCAGCGGCGAGAACAGGGCCTCTTCCCAAGAGACCCAGTACTTC.

The chain uses TRBV4-1 and TRBJ2-1; 9 bases align to TRBD2. Germline CDR1 reads MGHRA; CDR2 reads YSYEKL. The CDR3 covers 17 residues. Unmatched junction bases numbered 8, after V lost 0 bases and J lost 5 bases. The CDR3 DNA is TGCGCCAGCAGCCAAGATCCGAATAGCGGGGGAAACAATGAGCAGTTCTTC. Translation gives CASSQDPNSGGNNEQFF.

The rearrangement links TRBV24-1 to TRBJ2-3, with 8 bases matching TRBD2. This CDR3 has 15 amino acids. With V trimmed by 0 bases and J by 11 bases, 9 bases remained unmatched. Germline V gives CDR1 KGHDR, CDR2 SFDVKD. The CDR3 nucleotides are TGTGCCACCAGTGATTTGACGGTCCCTAGCGGGCAGCAGTATTTT. Protein: CATSDLTVPSGQQYF.

CDR3 amino acids: CASSPTGGTLGGYTF. The DNA for the CDR3 is TGTGCCAGCAGCCCGACAGGGGGGACCCTAGGGGGCTACACCTTC. The chain joins TRBV7-8 to TRBJ1-2, with 9 nucleotides matching TRBD1. J lost 8 bases, V lost 5 bases, and 12 bases had no gene match. The CDR3 is 15 amino acids. Per the germline V gene, CDR1 is SGHVS and CDR2 is FQNEAQ.

This clone was seen only once. The V call is TRBV5-1, the J call TRBJ1-2, with 9 bases fitting TRBD1. Unmatched junction bases numbered 5, after V lost 4 bases and J lost 4 bases. Germline lookup yields CDR1 SGHRS and CDR2 YFSETQ. The CDR3 runs to 14 residues. CDR3 loop: CASSPGQGGYGYTF. In nucleotides, the CDR3 is TGCGCCAGCAGCCCGGGACAGGGTGGCTATGGCTACACCTTC.

This clone was seen a handful of times. The chain couples TRBV7-6 to TRBJ2-7, with 9 bases that match TRBD1. This CDR3 comprises 15 residues. J gave up 4 bases and V 3 bases, and 7 bases lay outside the gene matches. Germline CDR1 reads SGHVS; CDR2 reads FNYEAQ. The CDR3 sequence: CASSLSGTGSYEQYF. The CDR3, as DNA: TGTGCCAGCAGCTTGTCCGGGACAGGGTCATACGAGCAGTACTTC.

The table lists this clone with a count of one. J is TRBJ1-5 and V is TRBV5-1; 10 nucleotides agree with TRBD1. Germline V CDR1 and CDR2: SGHRS, YFSETQ. The CDR3 has 16 residues. V was clipped by 4 bases and J by 3 bases; unmatched bases: 7. The chain's CDR3 is CASSPGTGVTNQPQHF. The CDR3 nucleotides are TGCGCCAGCAGCCCGGGGACAGGGGTAACCAATCAGCCCCAGCATTTT.

The chain carries TRBV7-3 and TRBJ2-3, with D possibly matching TRBD1 (6 bases). Germline V lookup: CDR1 SGHTA, CDR2 FQGTGA. V lost 0 bases and J lost 4, with 11 bases in between. This CDR3 has 15 amino acids. CDR3 sequence reads: CASSLTSGVADTQYF. The CDR3 DNA reads as TGTGCCAGCAGCTTAACATCAGGGGTCGCAGATACGCAGTATTTT.

The J gene is TRBJ1-4, the V gene TRBV7-9, with TRBD1 as a possible D gene (6 bases). V lost 7 bases, J lost 8 bases, and 14 bases lay in between. The CDR3 spans 13 residues. The germline gives CDR1 SEHNR, CDR2 FQNEAQ (reference sequence). The CDR3 sequence: CASTRGGNEKLFF. In nucleotides, the CDR3 is TGTGCCAGCACCCGGGGGGGCAACGAAAAACTGTTTTTT. Based on the CDR3 plus reference TRBV7-9 and TRBJ1-4, the full variable domain is DTGVSQNPRHKITKRGQNVTFRCDPISEHNRLYWYRQTLGQGPEFLTYFQNEAQLEKSRLLSDRFSAERPKGSFSTLEIQRTEQGDSAMYLCASTRGGNEKLFFGSGTQLSVL.

The rearrangement links TRBV3-1 (or the pseudogene TRBV3-2) to TRBJ2-2, with 9 nucleotides matching TRBD2. Germline assignment: CDR1 LGHDT and CDR2 YNNKEL (reference sequence). Unmatched junction bases numbered 7, after V lost 2 bases and J lost 3 bases. This CDR3 contains 17 residues. The CDR3 loop is CASSQRRASGDTGELFF. CDR3 nucleotides: TGTGCCAGCAGCCAAAGGAGGGCTAGCGGGGACACCGGGGAGCTGTTTTTT.

The chain links TRBV5-1 to TRBJ1-1; 8 nucleotides line up with TRBD1. The trim removed 2 bases at V and 7 bases at J, leaving 4 bases unmatched. CDR1 and CDR2 from the germline V gene are SGHRS and YFSETQ. This CDR3 has 13 amino acids. The CDR3 region is CASSFIGQGEAFF. The CDR3 DNA is TGCGCCAGCAGCTTTATAGGACAGGGTGAAGCTTTCTTT.

The gene calls are TRBV2 and TRBJ2-1; TRBD2 agrees at 8 bases. V shed 8 bases and J 7 bases; nucleotides not matched to a gene: 10. Germline V gives CDR1 SNHLY, CDR2 FYNNEI. The CDR3 runs to 14 residues. As DNA, the CDR3 is TGTGCCAGCGTAGGCGGCGGGACTAGAAATGAGCAGTTCTTC. It specifies CASVGGGTRNEQFF.

The chain couples TRBV5-6 to TRBJ2-3; 14 bases are a match to TRBD2. CDR3 size: 18 residues. Germline V gene lookup returns CDR1 SGHDT and CDR2 YYEEEE. The V segment lost 0 bases and the J segment 1 base; nucleotides outside the gene matches: 4. The chain's CDR3 is CASSLGLAGGRGTDTQYF. The CDR3 DNA sequence: TGTGCCAGCAGCTTGGGACTAGCGGGGGGGCGTGGCACAGATACGCAGTATTTT. Full variable domain (remainder filled in from reference TRBV5-6 and TRBJ2-3): DAGVTQSPTHLIKTRGQQVTLRCSPKSGHDTVSWYQQALGQGPQFIFQYYEEEERQRGNFPDRFSGHQFPNYSSELNVNALLLGDSALYLCASSLGLAGGRGTDTQYFGPGTRLTVL.

This clone has a single count. The genes are TRBV27 and TRBJ1-4; D is unresolved. The germline gives CDR1 MNHEY, CDR2 SMNVEV (reference sequence). The CDR3 runs 16 residues. Trimming shortened V by 5 bases and J by 3 bases, and 16 bases separated the two germline ends. The CDR3 sequence is CASSPGRWGANEKLFF. DNA of the CDR3: TGTGCCAGCAGTCCGGGAAGGTGGGGAGCTAATGAAAAACTGTTTTTT. Variable domain in full (rest from reference TRBV27 and TRBJ1-4): EAQVTQNPRYLITVTGKKLTVTCSQNMNHEYMSWYRQDPGLGLRQIYYSMNVEVTDKGDVPEGYKVSRKEKRNFPLILESPSPNQTSLYFCASSPGRWGANEKLFFGSGTQLSVL.

This chain links TRBV5-5 with TRBJ2-7; unclear D gene. Germline assignment: CDR1 SGHKS and CDR2 YYEKEE (reference sequence). The CDR3 is 11 amino acids. V was pared by 4 bases and J by 4 bases, with 6 bases between. The CDR3 region has the DNA TGTGCCAGCAGCCCCGGGTACGAGCAGTACTTC. Its protein is CASSPGYEQYF.

This clone was picked up a small number of times. The chain joins TRBV5-5 to TRBJ2-7; 9 bases align to TRBD2. V gave up 2 bases and J gave up 0 bases; unmatched junction bases: 6. The CDR3 is 16 amino acids. Germline V gene data show CDR1 as SGHKS and CDR2 as YYEKEE (reference sequence). CDR3 bases: TGTGCCAGCAGCTTCCTTTTAGCGGGGGCCTCCTACGAGCAGTACTTC. It encodes CASSFLLAGASYEQYF.

The chain combines TRBV25-1 with TRBJ1-2; a weak D match, TRBD1 (5 bases). Per the germline V gene, CDR1 is MGHDK and CDR2 is SYGVNS. V shed 5 bases and J shed 4 bases, with 11 bases lying between them. The CDR3 covers 13 residues. The CDR3 sequence: CASSPPGGYGYTF. The CDR3 nucleotides are TGTGCCAGCAGTCCCCCCGGGGGCTATGGCTACACCTTC.

This chain connects TRBV7-2 to TRBJ1-1; 7 nucleotides match TRBD1. J gave up 4 bases and V 2 bases, and 4 bases lay outside the gene matches. In germline, CDR1 is SGHTA, CDR2 FQGNSA. The CDR3 has 14 residues. The CDR3, as DNA: TGTGCCAGCAGCTTAAGACAGGGACCCACTGAAGCTTTCTTT. Translation: CASSLRQGPTEAFF. Variable domain in full (rest from reference TRBV7-2 and TRBJ1-1): GAGVSQSPSNKVTEKGKDVELRCDPISGHTALYWYRQSLGQGLEFLIYFQGNSAPDKSGLPSDRFSAERTGGSVSTLTIQRTQQEDSAVYLCASSLRQGPTEAFFGQGTRLTVV.

The CDR3 loop is CASGLTGGGSYGYTF. In DNA form, the CDR3 reads TGTGCTAGTGGTTTGACAGGGGGCGGATCCTATGGCTACACCTTC. V gene TRBV12-5 combines with J gene TRBJ1-2, with 9 bases fitting TRBD1. Unmatched junction bases numbered 5, after V lost 2 bases and J lost 4 bases. This CDR3 spans 15 amino acids. Germline V gene sequence: CDR1 LGHNT, CDR2 FRNRAP.

V gene TRBV5-1 combines with J gene TRBJ2-7; D is uncertain. The CDR3 extends over 13 amino acids. The V end lost 3 bases, the J end lost 3 bases, and 10 bases lay between the germline ends. Germline loops: CDR1 SGHRS, CDR2 YFSETQ. The CDR3 nucleotides read TGCGCCAGCAGCTCGACCGGGTTCTACGAGCAGTACTTC. It is translated as CASSSTGFYEQYF.

This chain uses TRBV19 with TRBJ2-1; tentative D call: TRBD2 (5 bases). V lost 3 bases and J lost 0, with 9 bases in between. The CDR3 runs to 15 residues. Germline V gene lookup returns CDR1 LNHDA and CDR2 SQIVND (reference sequence). The chain's CDR3 is CASSMDWSSYNEQFF. The CDR3 DNA reads as TGTGCCAGTAGTATGGACTGGAGCTCCTACAATGAGCAGTTCTTC. The complete variable domain, with remaining parts taken from reference TRBV19 and TRBJ2-1, reads DGGITQSPKYLFRKEGQNVTLSCEQNLNHDAMYWYRQDPGQGLRLIYYSQIVNDFQKGDIAEGYSVSREKKESFPLTVTSAQKNPTAFYLCASSMDWSSYNEQFFGPGTRLTVL.

This chain uses TRBV7-3 with TRBJ2-6; TRBD1 is a possible D gene (5 bases). Germline CDR1 SGHTA, CDR2 FQGTGA. The CDR3 loop spans 15 amino acids. The V gene lost 5 bases and the J gene lost 3 bases, with 11 bases spanning the gap. DNA for the CDR3: TGTGCCAGCAGCCGAAACCAGGGTGGGGCCAACGTCCTGACTTTC. Its translation is CASSRNQGGANVLTF. Drawing the rest from reference TRBV7-3 and TRBJ2-6, the complete variable domain is GAGVSQTPSNKVTEKGKYVELRCDPISGHTALYWYRQSLGQGPEFLIYFQGTGAADDSGLPNDRFFAVRPEGSVSTLKIQRTERGDSAVYLCASSRNQGGANVLTFGAGSRLTVL.

The chain employs TRBV21-1 and TRBJ2-3; the D segment call TRBD2 is taken from the table without a DNA check. TRBV21-1 is termed a pseudogene. The CDR3 loop spans 19 amino acids. CDR3 sequence reads: CASSKAAGLAGGPTDTQYF. The CDR3 DNA sequence: TGTGCCAGCAGCAAAGCGGCGGGACTAGCGGGGGGGCCGACAGATACGCAGTATTTT.